This TCR beta chain appears in the sequencing data of a study of blood T cell repertoires in COVID-19. Authors' data handling: Nucleated cell number was recorded as an estimate derived from reference gene primer amplification. Sequencing was performed with immunoSEQ multiplex PCR; in TCRdb, only in-frame clones are kept and a portion is missing. V and J calls and clone size follow that table, whereas D and trimming were derived from the DNA. The top ten hold more than 1% of the sample, which has a few hundred thousand clones, around 90% seen once. Cohort placement rested on clinical history that participants reported themselves. The material sequenced was PBMCs or T cells enriched from blood (not recorded which). This clonotype was obtained from a woman younger than 35 who had recovered from COVID-19.

The CDR3 here is CASSEALLGAEAFF. The CDR3 coding sequence is TGTGCCAGCAGTGAAGCCCTCCTAGGGGCTGAAGCTTTCTTT. The chain uses TRBV25-1 and TRBJ1-1, with TRBD1 as a possible D gene (5 bases). The V and J ends lost 2 bases and 6 bases respectively, with 13 bases between them. The CDR3 is 14 amino acids. Germline V CDR1 and CDR2: MGHDK, SYGVNS.